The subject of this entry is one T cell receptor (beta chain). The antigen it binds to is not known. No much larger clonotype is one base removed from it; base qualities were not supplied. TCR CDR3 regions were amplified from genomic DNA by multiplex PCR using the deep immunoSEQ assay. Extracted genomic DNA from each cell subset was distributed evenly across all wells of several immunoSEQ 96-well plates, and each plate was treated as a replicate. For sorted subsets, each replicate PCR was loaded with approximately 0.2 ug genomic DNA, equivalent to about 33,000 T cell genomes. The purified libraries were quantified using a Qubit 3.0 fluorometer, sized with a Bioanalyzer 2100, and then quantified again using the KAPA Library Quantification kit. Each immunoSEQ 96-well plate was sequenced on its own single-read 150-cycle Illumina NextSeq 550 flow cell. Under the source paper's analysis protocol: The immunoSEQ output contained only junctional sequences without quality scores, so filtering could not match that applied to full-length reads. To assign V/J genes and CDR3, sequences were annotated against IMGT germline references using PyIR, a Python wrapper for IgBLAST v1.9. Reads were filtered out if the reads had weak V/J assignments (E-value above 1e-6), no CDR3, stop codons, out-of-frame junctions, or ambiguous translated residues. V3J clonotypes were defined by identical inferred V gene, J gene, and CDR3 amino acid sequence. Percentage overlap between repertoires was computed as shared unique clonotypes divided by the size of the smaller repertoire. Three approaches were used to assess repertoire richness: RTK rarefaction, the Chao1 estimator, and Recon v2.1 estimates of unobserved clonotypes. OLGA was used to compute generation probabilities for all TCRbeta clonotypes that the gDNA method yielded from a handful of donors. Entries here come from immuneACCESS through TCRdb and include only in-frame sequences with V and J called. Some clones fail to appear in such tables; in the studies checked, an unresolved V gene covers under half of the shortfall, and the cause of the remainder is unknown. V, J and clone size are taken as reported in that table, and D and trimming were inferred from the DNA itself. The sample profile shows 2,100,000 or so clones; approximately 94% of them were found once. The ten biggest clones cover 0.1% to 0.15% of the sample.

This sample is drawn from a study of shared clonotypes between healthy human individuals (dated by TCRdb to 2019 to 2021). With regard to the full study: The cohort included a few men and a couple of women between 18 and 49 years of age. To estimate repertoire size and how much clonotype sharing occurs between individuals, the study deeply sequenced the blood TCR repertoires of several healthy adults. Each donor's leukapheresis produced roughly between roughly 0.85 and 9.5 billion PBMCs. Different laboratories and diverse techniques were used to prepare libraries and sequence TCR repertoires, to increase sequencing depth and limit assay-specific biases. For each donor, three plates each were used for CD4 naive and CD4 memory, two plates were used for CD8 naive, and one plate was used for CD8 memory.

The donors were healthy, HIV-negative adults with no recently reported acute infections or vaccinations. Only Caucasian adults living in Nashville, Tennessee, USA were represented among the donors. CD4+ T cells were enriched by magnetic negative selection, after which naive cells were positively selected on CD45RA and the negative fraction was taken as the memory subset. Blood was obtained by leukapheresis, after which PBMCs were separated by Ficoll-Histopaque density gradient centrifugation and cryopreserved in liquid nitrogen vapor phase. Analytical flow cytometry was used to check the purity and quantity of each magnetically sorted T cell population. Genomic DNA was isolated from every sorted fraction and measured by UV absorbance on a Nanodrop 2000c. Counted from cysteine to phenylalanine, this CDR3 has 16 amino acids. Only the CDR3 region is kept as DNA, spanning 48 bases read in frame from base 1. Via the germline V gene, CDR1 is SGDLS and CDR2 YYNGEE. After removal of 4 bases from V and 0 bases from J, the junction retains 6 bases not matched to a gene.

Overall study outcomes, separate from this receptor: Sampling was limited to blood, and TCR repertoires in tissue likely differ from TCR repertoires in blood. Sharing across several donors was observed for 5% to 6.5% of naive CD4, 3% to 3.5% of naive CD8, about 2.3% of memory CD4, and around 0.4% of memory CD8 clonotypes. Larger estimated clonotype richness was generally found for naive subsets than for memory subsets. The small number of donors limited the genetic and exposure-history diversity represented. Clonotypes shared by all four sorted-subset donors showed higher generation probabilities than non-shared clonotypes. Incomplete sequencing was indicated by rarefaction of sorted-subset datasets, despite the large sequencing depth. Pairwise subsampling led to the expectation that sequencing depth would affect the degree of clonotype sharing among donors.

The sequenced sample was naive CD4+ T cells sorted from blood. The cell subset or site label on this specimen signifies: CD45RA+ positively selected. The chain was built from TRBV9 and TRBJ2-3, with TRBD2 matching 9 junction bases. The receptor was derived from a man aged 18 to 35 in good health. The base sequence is TGTGCCAGCAGCTCAGGACTAGCGTGGAGCACAGATACGCAGTATTTT. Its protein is CASSSGLAWSTDTQYF.